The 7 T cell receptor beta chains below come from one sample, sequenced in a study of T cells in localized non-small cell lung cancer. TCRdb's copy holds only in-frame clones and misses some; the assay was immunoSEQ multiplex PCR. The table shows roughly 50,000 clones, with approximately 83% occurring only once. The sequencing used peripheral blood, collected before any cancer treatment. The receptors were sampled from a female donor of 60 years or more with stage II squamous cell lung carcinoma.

The CDR3 is CSAPHPDTQYF. The CDR3 DNA reads TGCAGTGCTCCCCACCCGGATACGCAGTATTTT. The rearrangement links TRBV20-1 to TRBJ2-3, with D unresolved. The CDR3 extends over 11 amino acids. The germline V gene encodes CDR1 DFQATT and CDR2 SNEGSKA (reference sequence). Trimming removed 5 bases from V and 6 bases from J, with 9 bases in between.

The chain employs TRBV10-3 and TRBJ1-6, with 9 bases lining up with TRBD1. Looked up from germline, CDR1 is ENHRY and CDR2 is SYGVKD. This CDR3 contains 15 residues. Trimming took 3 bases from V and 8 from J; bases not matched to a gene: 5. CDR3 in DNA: TGTGCCATCAGTGAAAAGGGGACAGGGCATTCACCCCTCCACTTT. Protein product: CAISEKGTGHSPLHF.

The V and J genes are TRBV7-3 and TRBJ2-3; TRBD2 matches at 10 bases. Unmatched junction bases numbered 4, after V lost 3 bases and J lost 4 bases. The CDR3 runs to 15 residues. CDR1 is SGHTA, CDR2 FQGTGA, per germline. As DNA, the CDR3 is TGTGCCAGCAGCTTCCACAGCGGGGGGGCAGATACGCAGTATTTT. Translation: CASSFHSGGADTQYF.

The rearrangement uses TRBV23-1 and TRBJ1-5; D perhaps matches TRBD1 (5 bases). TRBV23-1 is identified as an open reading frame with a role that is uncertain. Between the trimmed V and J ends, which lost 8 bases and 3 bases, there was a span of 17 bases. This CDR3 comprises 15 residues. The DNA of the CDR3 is TGCGCCAGCCGTGGGGCCTACCCATACAATCAGCCCCAGCATTTT. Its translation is CASRGAYPYNQPQHF.

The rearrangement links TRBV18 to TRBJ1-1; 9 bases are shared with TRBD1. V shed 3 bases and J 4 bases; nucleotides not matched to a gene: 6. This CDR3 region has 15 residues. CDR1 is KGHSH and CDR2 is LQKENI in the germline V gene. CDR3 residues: CASSPTQGAGTEAFF. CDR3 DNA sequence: TGTGCCAGCTCACCTACACAGGGGGCAGGCACTGAAGCTTTCTTT.

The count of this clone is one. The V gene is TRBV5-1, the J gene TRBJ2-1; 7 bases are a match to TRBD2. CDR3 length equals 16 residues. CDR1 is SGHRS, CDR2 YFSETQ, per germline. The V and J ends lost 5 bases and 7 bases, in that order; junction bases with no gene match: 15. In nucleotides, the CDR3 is TGCGCCAGCAGTCTGGTTCCTAGCGGAACATCAAATGAGCAGTTCTTC. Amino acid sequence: CASSLVPSGTSNEQFF.

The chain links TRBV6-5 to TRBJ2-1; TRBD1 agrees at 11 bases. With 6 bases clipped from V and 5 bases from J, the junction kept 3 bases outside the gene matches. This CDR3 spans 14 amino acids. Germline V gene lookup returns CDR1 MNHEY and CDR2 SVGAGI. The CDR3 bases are TGTGCCAGCAGCGGGACAGGGGGAAACAATGAGCAGTTCTTC. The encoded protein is CASSGTGGNNEQFF.